Listed below are T cell receptor beta chains from one sample, sequenced in a study of blood T cell repertoires in COVID-19. Profiled with immunoSEQ multiplex PCR; TCRdb holds only in-frame clones, not every one. The sample contains about 190,000 clones, roughly three quarters of which appear only once. The source material was PBMCs or T cells enriched from blood (not recorded which). The receptors derive from a woman aged 50 to 65 with acute COVID-19. Each CDR3 is given with its conserved first and last residue. The order of the fields is V gene, clone size, J gene, CDR3 length, D gene, CDR3 DNA, CDR3 protein. D genes are given only for firm matches. Clone size is stated in some rows and not others, as once, few, many or a class when expanded.

TRBV6-4,NA,TRBJ1-1,15,TRBD1,TGTGCCAGCAGTTCTCTCGGGACAGGGGGGACTGAAGCTTTCTTT,CASSSLGTGGTEAFF
TRBV28,NA,TRBJ1-1,15,NA,TGTGCCAGCAGTTTAGTGAGACAGCGTTTACCTGGAGCTTTCTTT,CASSLVRQRLPGAFF
TRBV28,few,TRBJ2-2,15,NA,TGTGCCAGCAGTTTATTTAGGGCAGGGCCCGGGGAGCTGTTTTTT,CASSLFRAGPGELFF
TRBV19,NA,TRBJ1-2,15,NA,TGTGCCAGTAGTACCGAGACTGTTCGGGTCAATGGCTACACCTTC,CASSTETVRVNGYTF
TRBV5-6,NA,TRBJ2-6,18,TRBD2,TGTGCCAGCAGCTTGTTTGCGGGGGGCGGCTCTGGGGCCAACGTCCTGACTTTC,CASSLFAGGGSGANVLTF
TRBV30,NA,TRBJ1-5,16,TRBD1,TGTGCCTGGAGTATAACAGGGGGTATTCGCAATCAGCCCCAGCATTTT,CAWSITGGIRNQPQHF
TRBV5-6,NA,TRBJ2-5,11,NA,TGTGCCAGCAGCCTTCAAGAGACCCAGTACTTC,CASSLQETQYF
TRBV2,few,TRBJ2-3,16,TRBD2,TGTGCCAGCAGTGATTGGGCTAGCGGGGCAAGAGATACGCAGTATTTT,CASSDWASGARDTQYF
TRBV7-9,NA,TRBJ1-4,12,NA,TGTGCCAGCAGCATCGCGAATGAAAAACTGTTTTTT,CASSIANEKLFF
TRBV2,NA,TRBJ1-1,14,NA,TGTGCCAGCAGCCTGATGACAGGGAACACTGAAGCTTTCTTT,CASSLMTGNTEAFF
TRBV7-9,NA,TRBJ1-5,18,TRBD1,TGTGCCAGCAGCTTAGGGGGGACAGGGATTTTTAGCAATCAGCCCCAGCATTTT,CASSLGGTGIFSNQPQHF
TRBV28,NA,TRBJ1-1,15,NA,TGTGCCAGCAGTCTCTCCTCCGGACATGTCACTGAAGCTTTCTTT,CASSLSSGHVTEAFF
TRBV7-2,NA,TRBJ1-2,12,NA,TGTGCCAGCAGCTTAACGGGCTATGGCTACACCTTC,CASSLTGYGYTF
TRBV5-1,NA,TRBJ1-2,13,NA,TGCGCCAGCAGCCCCACAGGAGACTATGGCTACACCTTC,CASSPTGDYGYTF
TRBV29-1,once,TRBJ1-5,14,TRBD1,TGCAGCGTTGAAGGGACAGGGGGCAATCAGCCCCAGCATTTT,CSVEGTGGNQPQHF
TRBV9,NA,TRBJ1-6,13,NA,TGTGCCAGCAGCGAGGGAGTAATCAGTTCCCTCCACTTT,CASSEGVISSLHF
TRBV28,NA,TRBJ1-4,14,NA,TGTGCCAGCAGACCTAACAGGGAATGGGAAAAACTGTTTTTT,CASRPNREWEKLFF
TRBV10-3,NA,TRBJ1-1,14,TRBD1,TGTGCCATCAGGCGGGGACAGGGTAACACTGAAGCTTTCTTT,CAIRRGQGNTEAFF
TRBV11-1,NA,TRBJ1-1,13,NA,TGTGCCAGCAGCTTTGGCAGGAACACTGAAGCTTTCTTT,CASSFGRNTEAFF
TRBV28,NA,TRBJ1-1,13,TRBD1,TGTGCCAGTCGGGACAGCAATAGGGGTGAAGCTTTCTTT,CASRDSNRGEAFF
TRBV19,few,TRBJ1-2,12,NA,TGTGCCAGTAGTATAGGAGGGATTGGCTACACCTTC,CASSIGGIGYTF
TRBV6-1,NA,TRBJ1-4,13,NA,TGTGCCAGCAGTGACGGCCAGGGGCGGAAACTGTTTTTT,CASSDGQGRKLFF
TRBV9,NA,TRBJ2-1,10,NA,TGTGCCACCGGTCCGGGTGAGCAGTTCTTC,CATGPGEQFF
TRBV7-2,NA,TRBJ1-1,13,NA,TGTGCCAGCGGACGGACACTGAACACTGAAGCTTTCTTT,CASGRTLNTEAFF
TRBV4-1,NA,TRBJ1-5,13,NA,TGCGCCAGCAGCATATGGGGGGAGCAGCCCCAGCATTTT,CASSIWGEQPQHF
TRBV24-1,once,TRBJ1-1,15,NA,TGTGCCACCAGTGGGGCGTCAGGGCAGGACACTGAAGCTTTCTTT,CATSGASGQDTEAFF
TRBV7-9,once,TRBJ1-4,15,TRBD1,TGTGCCAGCAGCGACACCGGGACAGGGGGTGAAAAACTGTTTTTT,CASSDTGTGGEKLFF
TRBV7-9,NA,TRBJ1-6,16,TRBD1,TGTGCCAGCAGCCACCGGGACAGGGCATATAATTCACCCCTCCACTTT,CASSHRDRAYNSPLHF
TRBV10-2,NA,TRBJ1-2,12,TRBD1,TGCGCCAGCAGAGGACAGGGCTATGGCTACACCTTC,CASRGQGYGYTF
TRBV2,NA,TRBJ1-1,12,NA,TGTGCCAGCAGTGCCATTAAGGGAGGAGCTTTCTTT,CASSAIKGGAFF
TRBV5-1,NA,TRBJ2-3,15,TRBD2,TGCGCCAGCCGCATAAGCGGGGGGGAAGCAGATACGCAGTATTTT,CASRISGGEADTQYF
TRBV29-1,NA,TRBJ1-4,12,NA,TGCAGCGTTGAAGCCCGGAGCCGGAAACTGTTTTTT,CSVEARSRKLFF
TRBV3-1/TRBV3-2,NA,TRBJ1-3,15,NA,TGTGCCAGCAGCCAACCCGAGGACTCTGGAAACACCATATATTTT,CASSQPEDSGNTIYF
TRBV7-9,NA,TRBJ2-3,16,TRBD1,TGTGCCAGCAGCTTAGTTACCGCAGGGGGCCCAGATACGCAGTATTTT,CASSLVTAGGPDTQYF
TRBV5-4,NA,TRBJ2-6,15,NA,TGTGCCAGCAGCCTGTCAGGGTCTGGGGCCAACGTCCTGACTTTC,CASSLSGSGANVLTF
TRBV3-1/TRBV3-2,NA,TRBJ1-2,15,NA,TGTGCCAGCAGCCCCCTCTCTCCAGGGTCGGATGGCTACACCTTC,CASSPLSPGSDGYTF
TRBV4-1,NA,TRBJ2-3,18,TRBD1,TGCGCCAGCAGCCAAGTTCTGGGGGACAGGCTCGAGGCAGATACGCAGTATTTT,CASSQVLGDRLEADTQYF
TRBV19,NA,TRBJ1-5,14,NA,TGTGCCAGTACCCTCACAGGGATGGCTCAGCCCCAGCATTTT,CASTLTGMAQPQHF
TRBV11-2,NA,TRBJ1-1,15,NA,TGTGCCAGCAGCTTAGACCTCAGGTCAAGCACTGAAGCTTTCTTT,CASSLDLRSSTEAFF
TRBV13,NA,TRBJ1-1,13,TRBD1,TGTGCCAGCAGCACCGGGACAGGGAAAGCAGCTTTCTTT,CASSTGTGKAAFF
TRBV5-6,NA,TRBJ2-1,15,TRBD2,TGTGCCAGCAGCTTGGCTAGCGGGCCTTCGGGCGAGCAGTTCTTC,CASSLASGPSGEQFF
TRBV28,NA,TRBJ1-6,16,NA,TGTGCCAGCAAAGTTTCTTGGGGGGCCTATAATTCACCCCTCCACTTT,CASKVSWGAYNSPLHF
TRBV4-1,once,TRBJ2-3,16,NA,TGCGCCAGCAGCCAAGACGCTGGCGGGGGCACAGATACGCAGTATTTT,CASSQDAGGGTDTQYF
TRBV20-1,NA,TRBJ1-1,11,NA,TGCAGTGCTCCGGGGGGCCTGGGCGCTTTCTTT,CSAPGGLGAFF
TRBV3-1/TRBV3-2,NA,TRBJ2-1,21,TRBD1,TGTGCCAGCAGCCACCAAGACAGGGGGCCTGGCTTAGGACCCCTTTACAATGAGCAGTTCTTC,CASSHQDRGPGLGPLYNEQFF
TRBV6-5,NA,TRBJ1-6,14,NA,TGTGCCAGCAAGTCCGCGGACAATTATTCACCCCTCCACTTT,CASKSADNYSPLHF
TRBV28,NA,TRBJ1-6,18,TRBD1,TGTGCCAGCAGTTTATGGGTCACAGGGGGCAAGTCTTATTCACCCCTCCACTTT,CASSLWVTGGKSYSPLHF
TRBV4-1,NA,TRBJ1-2,15,TRBD1,TGCGCCAGCAGCCAAAGACAGGGTAGGGACTATGGCTACACCTTC,CASSQRQGRDYGYTF
TRBV6-5,NA,TRBJ1-5,15,TRBD1,TGTGCCAGCAGTTACGACAGGGGGCTGAATCAGCCCCAGCATTTT,CASSYDRGLNQPQHF
TRBV3-1/TRBV3-2,NA,TRBJ1-2,12,NA,TGTGCCAGCAGCCAGTCAGGGCTTGGCTACACCTTC,CASSQSGLGYTF
TRBV5-4,NA,TRBJ2-5,15,TRBD1,TGTGCCAGCAGCTTGATCAAAGGGGGCGAAGAGACCCAGTACTTC,CASSLIKGGEETQYF
TRBV29-1,NA,TRBJ2-3,14,NA,TGCAGCGTTGAAGGACAGAACCTCGGGGATACGCAGTATTTT,CSVEGQNLGDTQYF
TRBV9,NA,TRBJ2-1,16,TRBD2,TGTGCCAGCAGCGTAGGGACTAGCGGCTCCTACAATGAGCAGTTCTTC,CASSVGTSGSYNEQFF
TRBV28,once,TRBJ1-4,14,NA,TGTGCCAGCAGTTCCCGGGAACGAAATGAAAAACTGTTTTTT,CASSSRERNEKLFF
TRBV5-1,NA,TRBJ2-3,12,NA,TGCGCCAGCAGCTTCTCCCCAGATACGCAGTATTTT,CASSFSPDTQYF